These 22 T cell receptor beta chains originate from one sample sequenced in a study of blood T cell repertoires in COVID-19. Libraries were prepared by immunoSEQ multiplex PCR; TCRdb keeps only in-frame clonotypes and omits some of them. The sample lists tens of thousands of clones; around 77% were seen once. Sequences were obtained from peripheral blood. These receptors came from a man aged 70 or older with COVID-19, enrolled during active disease.

This clone was detected only once. The V and J genes are TRBV7-9 and TRBJ2-7; possible D gene TRBD1, 5 bases. This CDR3 spans 15 amino acids. Germline-derived CDR1 and CDR2 are SEHNR and FQNEAQ (reference sequence). The germline V and J ends were trimmed by 2 bases and 0 bases, with 11 bases remaining between them. The chain's CDR3 is CASSLRQLSSYEQYF. CDR3 DNA: TGTGCCAGCAGCTTAAGACAGCTTAGCTCCTACGAGCAGTACTTC.

The rearrangement uses TRBV4-1 and TRBJ1-6; TRBD1 agrees at 9 bases. The trim removed 2 bases at V and 8 bases at J, leaving 4 bases unmatched. CDR3 length: 15 residues. CDR1 and CDR2 (germline): MGHRA, YSYEKL. The chain's CDR3 is CASSQMGTGHSPLHF. The CDR3 DNA reads TGCGCCAGCAGCCAAATGGGGACAGGGCATTCACCCCTCCACTTT.

The gene calls are TRBV5-6 and TRBJ2-7, with D hard to call. Germline CDR1 reads SGHDT; CDR2 reads YYEEEE. This CDR3 has 10 amino acids. Trimming cost V 7 bases and J 2 bases, with 4 bases left between them. Written as DNA, the CDR3 is TGTGCCAGCGGCCCCTACGAGCAGTACTTC. Translation gives CASGPYEQYF. Supplemented by reference TRBV5-6 and TRBJ2-7, the full variable domain reads DAGVTQSPTHLIKTRGQQVTLRCSPKSGHDTVSWYQQALGQGPQFIFQYYEEEERQRGNFPDRFSGHQFPNYSSELNVNALLLGDSALYLCASGPYEQYFGPGTRLTVT.

The chain combines TRBV5-1 with TRBJ1-1; TRBD1 is a possible D gene (6 bases). The CDR3 loop spans 13 amino acids. Per germline, CDR1 SGHRS and CDR2 YFSETQ. Trimming removed 4 bases at V and 6 bases at J, with 13 bases between. The CDR3 loop is CASSVNRDAEAFF. CDR3 DNA: TGCGCCAGCAGCGTGAACAGGGACGCTGAAGCTTTCTTT.

The chain is built from TRBV24-1 and TRBJ2-3, with D maybe TRBD2 (5 bases). There are 15 residues in the CDR3. The germline V gene has CDR1 KGHDR and CDR2 SFDVKD. V was pared by 1 base and J by 3 bases, with 10 bases between. CDR3 protein: CATSDFRDGTDTQYF. The CDR3 nucleotides are TGTGCCACCAGTGATTTCCGGGATGGAACAGATACGCAGTATTTT.

Turning to this clone: The junction and the germline gene differ at one end; a read error may be behind it. The V gene is TRBV7-7, the J gene TRBJ2-2; D not certain. Germline-derived CDR1 and CDR2 are SSHAT and FNYEAQ (reference sequence). This CDR3 is built from 14 residues. In nucleotides, the CDR3 is TGTGCTAGCAGCTTATTTCATGACACCGGGGAGCTGTTTTTT. Translated, it gives CASSLFHDTGELFF.

The V gene is TRBV6-2 or TRBV6-3, the J gene TRBJ2-3; a possible D gene is TRBD1 (5 bases). There are 16 residues in the CDR3. Trimming left V 6 bases short and J 0 bases short, with 16 bases between. The germline CDR1 and CDR2 sequences are MNHEY and SVGEGT. As DNA, the CDR3 is TGTGCCAGCAGCTGGTATGAAGCAGGGAGCACAGATACGCAGTATTTT. It codes for CASSWYEAGSTDTQYF.

This chain connects TRBV28 to TRBJ2-7, with D unclear. This CDR3 contains 12 residues. Germline CDR1 reads MDHEN; CDR2 reads SYDVKM. The V gene lost 2 bases and the J gene lost 6 bases, with 8 bases spanning the gap. CDR3: CASSLLSREQYF. DNA for the CDR3: TGTGCCAGCAGTTTACTCTCTCGCGAGCAGTACTTC. Full variable domain (rest looked up from reference TRBV28 and TRBJ2-7): DVKVTQSSRYLVKRTGEKVFLECVQDMDHENMFWYRQDPGLGLRLIYFSYDVKMKEKGDIPEGYSVSREKKERFSLILESASTNQTSMYLCASSLLSREQYFGPGTRLTVT.

A word on this clone: Distinct nucleotide sequences in the sample also encode this CDR3. The rearrangement links TRBV18 to TRBJ2-1, with D perhaps TRBD2 (5 bases). The germline V gene has CDR1 KGHSH and CDR2 LQKENI. Trimming shortened V by 3 bases and J by 5 bases, and 11 bases separated the two germline ends. This CDR3 is built from 14 residues. The CDR3: CASSPGLADNEQFF. CDR3 nucleotide sequence: TGTGCCAGCTCACCCGGACTTGCTGACAATGAGCAGTTCTTC.

The chain links TRBV4-1 to TRBJ1-1; possibly TRBD1 for D (5 bases). Trimming removed 1 base from V and 4 bases from J, with 13 bases in between. CDR1 MGHRA and CDR2 YSYEKL come from the germline V gene. This CDR3 region has 15 residues. The CDR3 DNA sequence: TGCGCCAGCAGCCAAGCCGGGGGGATGCGCACTGAAGCTTTCTTT. This encodes CASSQAGGMRTEAFF.

This chain connects TRBV6-6 to TRBJ1-2, with D maybe TRBD1 (5 bases). This CDR3 is 15 amino acids long. Per the germline V gene, CDR1 is MNHNY and CDR2 is SVGAGI (reference sequence). The ends were cut back, 0 bases at V and 2 bases at J, with 10 bases in the middle. The CDR3 nucleotides are TGTGCCAGCAGTTACTCGCTGGGGGGGAACTATGGCTACACCTTC. The encoded protein is CASSYSLGGNYGYTF.

The chain combines TRBV5-1 with TRBJ2-2; D perhaps matches TRBD2 (6 bases). Germline values: CDR1 SGHRS, CDR2 YFSETQ. CDR3 length: 15 amino acids. Deletions cut 0 bases from V and 5 bases from J, with 11 bases between. CDR3 residues: CASSLGRERTGELFF. In DNA, the CDR3 is TGCGCCAGCAGCTTGGGGAGGGAGAGGACCGGGGAGCTGTTTTTT.

The rearrangement joins TRBV6-6 to TRBJ1-4; TRBD1 matches at 7 bases. This CDR3 region has 13 residues. The V and J ends lost 10 bases and 8 bases, in that order; junction bases with no gene match: 10. CDR1 MNHNY and CDR2 SVGAGI come from the germline V gene (reference sequence). The DNA for the CDR3 is TGTGCCACCGCGCGACAGGGAAACGAAAAACTGTTTTTT. Its protein is CATARQGNEKLFF.

The chain joins TRBV4-1 to TRBJ2-1; TRBD1 aligns across 7 bases. Losses at the gene ends were 3 bases for V and 7 bases for J; bases not matched to a gene: 12. The CDR3 covers 16 residues. Germline V gene sequence: CDR1 MGHRA, CDR2 YSYEKL. CDR3 nucleotide sequence: TGCGCCAGCAGCCAGGAGATAACAGGGGTAGGGAATGAGCAGTTCTTC. This codes for CASSQEITGVGNEQFF.

This chain uses TRBV5-1 with TRBJ1-1; no reliable D call. CDR1 and CDR2 (germline): SGHRS, YFSETQ. V lost 4 bases and J 1 base, leaving 8 bases between the germline ends. There are 13 residues in the CDR3. CDR3 loop: CASSASGNTEAFF. The CDR3 DNA is TGCGCCAGCAGCGCCTCGGGGAACACTGAAGCTTTCTTT.

The J gene is TRBJ2-3, the V gene TRBV6-2 or TRBV6-3; no reliable D call. There are 13 residues in the CDR3. CDR1 is MNHEY, CDR2 SVGEGT, per germline. V dropped 5 bases and J dropped 4 bases, with 10 bases sitting between them. CDR3 amino acids: CASSRVGADTQYF. The CDR3 DNA reads TGTGCCAGCAGTCGGGTTGGCGCAGATACGCAGTATTTT.

For the CDR3, the DNA is TGTGCCAGCAGTCTACAGGGGCCGGGGGAGACCCAGTACTTC. It translates to CASSLQGPGETQYF. This rearrangement joins TRBV2 to TRBJ2-5; 7 positions match TRBD1. The CDR3 has 14 residues. The trim removed 5 bases at V and 5 bases at J, leaving 8 bases unmatched. CDR1 and CDR2 from the germline V gene are SNHLY and FYNNEI.

V and J are TRBV19 and TRBJ1-5; D gene ambiguous. With 3 bases removed from V and 0 bases from J, the gap between germline ends came to 12 bases. Germline V gene sequence: CDR1 LNHDA, CDR2 SQIVND (reference sequence). The CDR3 has 16 residues. CDR3 bases: TGTGCCAGTAGTATCACCCTTCGGGGTAGCAATCAGCCCCAGCATTTT. It is translated as CASSITLRGSNQPQHF.

The chain employs TRBV4-2 and TRBJ2-1; 10 nucleotides match TRBD2. CDR3 length: 16 residues. Germline CDR1 LGHNA, CDR2 YNFKEQ. V trimming: 0 bases; J trimming: 8 bases; junction bases outside the gene matches: 7. CDR3 loop: CASSQEPLAGSDEQFF. The DNA for the CDR3 is TGTGCCAGCAGCCAAGAGCCACTAGCGGGATCCGATGAGCAGTTCTTC.

The chain carries TRBV28 and TRBJ1-2, with D unclear. CDR1 and CDR2 (germline): MDHEN, SYDVKM. This CDR3 has 12 residues. The V gene lost 7 bases and the J gene lost 5 bases, with 11 bases spanning the gap. This CDR3 reads CASTRGWYGYTF. CDR3 bases: TGTGCCAGCACTCGCGGTTGGTATGGCTACACCTTC.

The gene calls are TRBV3-1 (or the pseudogene TRBV3-2) and TRBJ1-1, with D unresolved. This CDR3 is built from 13 residues. Germline CDR1 and CDR2: LGHDT and YNNKEL (reference sequence). Trimming left V 1 base short and J 6 bases short, with 9 bases between. For the CDR3, the DNA is TGTGCCAGCAGCCAAGTAGCCGGGTCTGAAGCTTTCTTT. It translates to CASSQVAGSEAFF.

The chain employs TRBV7-2 and TRBJ2-1; maybe TRBD2 (7 bases). The V gene's germline CDR1 is SGHTA and CDR2 FQGNSA. Trimming left V 5 bases short and J 0 bases short, with 11 bases between. The CDR3 loop spans 15 amino acids. The CDR3 DNA is TGTGCCAGCAGCCGGGGGGCGGGCTCCTACAATGAGCAGTTCTTC. Its protein product is CASSRGAGSYNEQFF.